This T cell receptor beta chain was profiled in a study of cytomegalovirus exposure and HLA in healthy donors. This clone was observed a single time. Vbeta (60) and Jbeta (13) primers were used in the PCR. Profiled with immunoSEQ multiplex PCR; TCRdb holds only in-frame clones, not every one. The sample holds 150,000 to 200,000 clones, about 81% seen once. This CDR3 region has 14 residues. Germline V lookup: CDR1 LGHNA, CDR2 YNFKEQ. V lost 0 bases, J lost 4 bases, and 9 bases lay in between. The TCR comes from a man younger than 35 in good health and CMV-seronegative. The chain couples TRBV4-2 to TRBJ1-1, with a weak D call TRBD1 (5 bases). Specimen: PBMCs. The CDR3 DNA reads TGTGCCAGCAGCCAAGATAGGGGATCCACTGAAGCTTTCTTT. It codes for CASSQDRGSTEAFF.